Sequencing of this T cell receptor beta chain was carried out in a study of T cell responses to AZD1222 COVID-19 vaccine. Study observations and caveats: Two doses of AZD1222 preceded a rise in Spike-specific TCR breadth and depth.

V lost 3 bases and J lost 5; bases outside the gene matches: 9. Germline CDR1 is MNHEY and CDR2 is SMNVEV (reference sequence). The CDR3 consists of 15 residues. Data came from immunoSEQ multiplex PCR; TCRdb stores just in-frame clones and leaves some out. The table lists 130,000 to 150,000 clones, more than 85% of them singletons, with around 1.4% in the top ten. In regard to this clone: The antigen is undetermined.

This clonotype was sampled from an adult in good health. This specimen was peripheral blood, taken on day 0 of AZD1222 vaccination. The V gene is TRBV27, the J gene TRBJ2-7; TRBD2 aligns across 8 bases. The CDR3, as DNA: TGTGCCAGCAGTTTTGACCCGGGAGGGACGCACGAGCAGTACTTC. Translated: CASSFDPGGTHEQYF.